The T cell receptor beta chain under discussion was sequenced for a study of control samples from healthy donors and cancer patients. TCRdb's table, derived via immunoSEQ multiplex PCR, lists solely in-frame clones and lacks some. In the table there are about 100,000 clones, roughly 90% of which are singletons. The V end was cut by 8 bases, the J end by 4 bases, with 8 bases between. Germline CDR1 is MGHDK and CDR2 is SYGVNS. CDR3 size: 12 residues. Specimen: blood. The clonotype was recovered from a woman in her fifties or sixties in good health. The chain combines TRBV25-1 with TRBJ2-2; no definite D call. The chain's CDR3 is CASRFGTGELFF. In DNA, the CDR3 is TGTGCCAGCCGTTTTGGCACCGGGGAGCTGTTTTTT.